The source of this T cell receptor beta chain is a study of cytomegalovirus exposure and HLA in healthy donors (dated by TCRdb to 2015 to 2018). Context from the whole study: According to an earlier analysis of 587 of the donors, about 179 million T cells yielded 90 million to 130 million unique TCR beta sequences and about 300 Gb of sequence data. An early release covering approximately 600 HLA-typed donors comprised approximately 290 gigabases of sequencing data and about 90 million unique TCR sequences. Of the 350 to 450 genotyped donors, 81% were placed in the genetic ancestry cluster associated with self-reported Caucasian donors. The aim of the study was to test whether cataloging public T cell receptors could identify signatures of past pathogen exposure. The study profiled the T cell repertoires of hundreds of subjects by immunosequencing and related them to cytomegalovirus serostatus. Besides the first cohort of hundreds of subjects, a separate validation cohort made up of 120 different subjects was used. To predict cytomegalovirus infection status, the study combined high-throughput TCR immunosequencing, statistical association of individual TCRs with disease status, and machine learning. A later analysis re-analyzed previously published TCR beta repertoires from roughly 690 donors and added high-resolution HLA genotyping to study TCR occurrence patterns. In the later analysis, no new phenotypic data were used to find candidate immune exposures; instead, reliance was placed on TCR beta sequences and their occurrence across donors. An earlier analysis of roughly 580 of the donors used high-throughput TCR beta sequencing to judge whether each TCR beta V gene segment behaved as functional or pseudogenic. Donor age, sex, ethnicity and CMV serostatus were collected together with the repertoire data. In a later genetic analysis, genome-wide SNP genotypes for about three fifths of the roughly 670 donors were used, and that subset was treated as a discovery cohort. Every discovery cohort repertoire had been produced on one sequencing platform. HLA typing covered class I and class II loci at four-digit resolution. Typing coverage differed by locus: A, B, C, DRB1 and DQB1 were typed in about 629-640 donors, DQA1 in about 500, DPA1 in some 570, and DPB1 in 450 to 480. Several DR-DQ haplotypes were handled as single units for association and clustering, since linkage in the cohort was strong. Among 398 genotyped donors of the cohort, an average of approximately 250,000 unique TCR beta nucleotide sequences were sequenced per donor, 15% to 20% of them non-productive. The paper's findings and limits, for the study overall: HLA typing was unavailable for some donors at each locus, so association tests used only the typed subset. Presence/absence analyses assumed roughly uniform sequencing depth across donors, an assumption that may not hold. In a later analysis, most CMV-associated TCR beta chains were found to appear HLA-restricted, with HLA associations seemingly driven largely by CMV exposure. A further reported finding was that TCR beta sequences accurately predicted the HLA-A and HLA-B alleles for most subjects in the first cohort. In an earlier analysis of 500 to 650 of the donors, most TCR beta V segments appeared in productive rearrangements about 90% or about 30% of the time, broadly matching IMGT annotations. A later analysis reported that several top co-occurrence clusters appeared linked to parvovirus B19, influenza, CMV and Epstein-Barr virus. The authors suggested that the approach could potentially be extended to other disease states and immunological phenotypes. In a later analysis, HLA-associated TCR beta chains showed more clonal expansion and lower generation probabilities than non-associated chains that were equally common. A few of the identified cytomegalovirus-associated TCR beta chains were confirmed in vitro to be specific for cytomegalovirus antigens. When HLA alleles, especially DR and DQ, strongly co-occurred, attributing TCR associations to individual alleles was difficult. The study listed 164 TCR beta chains as associated with cytomegalovirus. Correlated functional status among segregating V segments might be attributable to linkage disequilibrium, but an unknown experimental factor could not be ruled out. An association between a missense DCLRE1C variant and V-gene and J-gene trimming of TCR beta chains was found in a later genetic analysis and replicated in an independent cohort. Because the 87-base-pair reads could not distinguish some IMGT-functional V segments, including TRBV6-2 and TRBV6-3, those segments were excluded. The only immune exposure information available for the cohort was CMV serostatus. Because counts were too low, about 18 rarely observed V segments, including chromosome 9 orphons, were excluded from the earlier analysis of roughly 580 of the donors. A group of highly shared sequence variants was considered likely to be a technical artifact of the sequencing pipeline. In a later analysis, around 17,000 TCR beta sequences were associated with specific HLA alleles at a false discovery rate of 0.05. According to a later analysis, TCR association rates differed among HLA loci, with DRB1 alleles showing the most associated TCRs and HLA-C alleles showing the fewest. Compared with the approximately 700-donor mean, donors in an Asian-associated ancestry cluster had fewer N-insertions in productive TCRs, according to a later genetic analysis. This cohort had only TCR beta chains sequenced, and the lack of alpha or paired-chain data limited which features could be detected. Most TCR sequences were seen in very few donors, while some public TCRs were found in many individuals. The classifier was reported to diagnose cytomegalovirus status with high specificity and sensitivity in both the original cohort and the validation cohort.

In regard to this clone: The antigen it recognizes is unknown. No qualities accompany the bases; no much larger clone lies one base away.

The cohort comprised some 700 healthy bone marrow donors. Cohort members were all nominally healthy when sampled, although unrecorded immune exposures were likely present. The donor was CMV seropositive and was included in the group of 250 to 300 seropositive cohort members. Every donor gave a peripheral blood sample, and the peripheral blood mononuclear cells from that sample were used for TCR beta sequencing. Genomic DNA was extracted from the blood cell samples with the Qiagen DNeasy Blood Extraction Kit. Library generation was performed with the immunoSEQ multiplex PCR assay. For the multiplex PCR, a mixture combining 60 forward primers for TCR Vbeta segments and 13 reverse primers for TCR Jbeta segments was used. The CDR3 region of rearranged TCR beta genes was amplified from genomic DNA by a multiplex PCR assay. The amplified TCR beta libraries were sequenced on the Illumina HiSeq System as 87-base-pair reads. The study's processing was this. A later analysis tallied tens of millions of unique TCR beta chains across the 700 or so repertoires, and approximately 12 million of those chains were shared by two or more donors. Raw reads were error-corrected and collapsed into unique sequences by a nearest-neighbor algorithm in which closely related sequences were merged to remove PCR and sequencing errors. To assign V, D and J gene segments, CDR3 sequences were aligned to IMGT reference sequences. For a sequence to be retained, at least a six-nucleotide match to both a V gene segment and a J gene segment was required. A rearrangement was called productive if the CDR3 had no stop codons and remained in frame with V and J, and every other rearrangement was called non-productive. Following IMGT convention, CDR3 was defined as the stretch from the second conserved V-encoded cysteine up to the conserved J-encoded phenylalanine. The earlier analysis of 550 to 650 of the donors excluded any sequence lacking an unambiguous match to a single V gene segment. In an earlier analysis of approximately 590 of the donors, a V segment was called functional when productive rearrangements were above 56.7%, and segregating when the standard deviation between donors exceeded 5%. A statistical classification framework was built to diagnose cytomegalovirus status from the catalog of TCR beta chain sequences. A later analysis assigned V and J genes by comparing TCR nucleotide sequences with IMGT/GENE-DB human TR gene sequences. Using the TCRdist pipeline, a later analysis assigned CDR3 sequences along with most-parsimonious VDJ recombination scenarios. A later analysis defined each TCR beta chain by its CDR3 amino acid sequence plus V-gene family, and excluded reads lacking a unique V-gene family. As a way to deal with suspected cross-contamination and a sequencing artifact, a later analysis dropped roughly 620 nucleotide sequences that were highly shared and had low generation probability. For each public chain, a later analysis derived a clonal expansion index from normalized ranks of inferred template counts within each repertoire. Generation probabilities in a later analysis came from a VDJ recombination model fitted to out-of-frame rearrangements, and those results were checked against IGoR. Hypergeometric tests were used in a later analysis to score TCR-TCR, TCR-HLA and TCR-CMV co-occurrence, with a repertoire-size bias correction applied to the TCR pairs. False discovery rates were estimated in a later analysis by permuting HLA or CMV assignments 20 times. In a later analysis, co-occurring TCRs were grouped using DBSCAN, with TCRdist sequence similarity added in when clustering inside HLA-allele-positive subsets. Repertoires with fewer than 30,000 or more than 120,000 public chains were left out of co-occurrence clustering, as were a handful of repertoires with anomalous nucleotide sharing. Entries here come from immuneACCESS through TCRdb and include only in-frame sequences with V and J called. Some clones fail to appear in such tables; in the studies checked, an unresolved V gene covers under half of the shortfall, and the cause of the remainder is unknown. V, J and clone size are those of that table, while D and trimming were read from the DNA. Counted in this sample were 200,000 to 250,000 clones; over 80% of them appeared once. Jointly, the top ten make up 5% to 6.5% of the sample.

Trimmed from V: 1 base; trimmed from J: 1 base; junction bases lacking a gene match: 11. CDR1 SGHRS and CDR2 YFSETQ are derived from the germline V gene. The CDR3, from cysteine to phenylalanine, totals 19 residues. Only CDR3 DNA remains: 57 bases, in frame from the first base. Sequencing was done on a sample of PBMCs. The V gene is TRBV5-1 and the J gene is TRBJ2-1; 10 central bases correspond to TRBD2. This receptor was obtained from a woman aged 35 to 49 in good health and CMV-seropositive. The DNA sequence is as follows: TGCGCCAGCAGCTTGTGGGGGACTAGCGCCGGAAGGTCCTACAATGAGCAGTTCTTC. Translated, it reads CASSLWGTSAGRSYNEQFF.